The 32 T cell receptor beta chains below come from one sample, sequenced in a study of cytotoxic CD8 clonotypes in ibrutinib-treated CLL. Clones were read by immunoSEQ multiplex PCR, and TCRdb kept only the in-frame ones, dropping some. Of 35,000 to 50,000 clones in the sample, under 80% were seen once. The material was PBMCs, obtained at disease progression, from a patient treated with ibrutinib. The receptor source for this set is a human donor with chronic lymphocytic leukemia.

This clone was found a few times. This chain uses TRBV7-8 with TRBJ1-5, with 7 bases matching TRBD1. The CDR3 contains 15 residues. Germline CDR1 reads SGHVS; CDR2 reads FQNEAQ. The V segment lost 5 bases and the J segment 5 bases; nucleotides outside the gene matches: 9. Written as DNA, the CDR3 is TGTGCCAGCAGCCACCGGGAGGGGGCTGATCAGCCCCAGCATTTT. Encoded protein: CASSHREGADQPQHF.

J is TRBJ1-2 and V is TRBV5-1; D uncertain. V shed 4 bases and J shed 3 bases, with 7 bases lying between them. Germline values: CDR1 SGHRS, CDR2 YFSETQ. This CDR3 has 12 amino acids. Here the CDR3 DNA reads TGCGCCAGCAGCCCATGGGACTATGGCTACACCTTC. Translated: CASSPWDYGYTF.

The chain employs TRBV5-1 and TRBJ2-7; D ambiguous. This CDR3 has 16 amino acids. Germline-derived CDR1 and CDR2 are SGHRS and YFSETQ. V was pared by 2 bases and J by 5 bases, with 20 bases between. The CDR3 here is CASSFLSTWQGNEQYF. The CDR3 DNA reads TGCGCCAGCAGCTTCCTGAGTACCTGGCAAGGAAACGAGCAGTACTTC.

This clone occurred once. This chain links TRBV5-1 with TRBJ1-1; D ambiguous. Germline CDR1 is SGHRS and CDR2 is YFSETQ. The CDR3 consists of 15 residues. Trimming took 1 base from V and 0 from J, leaving 10 bases between them. CDR3 loop: CASSLIPDLNTEAFF. In DNA, the CDR3 is TGCGCCAGCAGCTTGATCCCGGACTTGAACACTGAAGCTTTCTTT.

This chain links TRBV2 with TRBJ2-1, with D possibly TRBD1 on 6 matching bases. The CDR3 is 16 residues long. Germline V gene lookup returns CDR1 SNHLY and CDR2 FYNNEI. V gave up 1 base and J gave up 7 bases, with 17 bases separating them. CDR3 sequence (DNA): TGTGCCAGCAGTGAAGTGACAGGCCTTTGGGAAAATGAGCAGTTCTTC. As protein: CASSEVTGLWENEQFF.

V usage is TRBV9 and J usage is TRBJ1-3; no clear D gene. Germline CDR1 SGDLS, CDR2 YYNGEE. V lost 0 bases, J lost 0 bases, and 1 base lay in between. The CDR3 has 13 amino acids. For the CDR3, the DNA is TGTGCCAGCAGCGTAGGCTCTGGAAACACCATATATTTT. As protein: CASSVGSGNTIYF.

CDR3 bases: TGCGCCAGCAGCCCCGACAGCCTCGGACAGCCCCAGCATTTT. Protein sequence: CASSPDSLGQPQHF. J is TRBJ1-5 and V is TRBV5-1; a weak D match, TRBD1 (5 bases). The CDR3 is 14 amino acids. The V and J ends lost 4 bases and 7 bases respectively, with 15 bases between them. The germline V gene encodes CDR1 SGHRS and CDR2 YFSETQ.

The J gene is TRBJ1-6, the V gene TRBV4-1; 7 positions agree with TRBD1. From germline, CDR1 is MGHRA and CDR2 YSYEKL. The CDR3 length is 16 residues. Unmatched junction bases numbered 7, after V lost 1 base and J lost 7 bases. In nucleotides, the CDR3 is TGCGCCAGCAGCCAAGGTAGGGGACAGCAAAATTCACCCCTCCACTTT. Protein product: CASSQGRGQQNSPLHF.

The rearrangement links TRBV7-9 to TRBJ2-5; 8 bases agree with TRBD2. V lost 2 bases to trimming and J lost 5 bases; unmatched junction nucleotides: 7. Germline V CDR1 and CDR2: SEHNR, FQNEAQ (reference sequence). This CDR3 has 15 residues. The CDR3 loop reads CASSLLSGSSETQYF. In DNA, the CDR3 is TGTGCCAGCAGCTTACTGAGCGGGAGTAGCGAGACCCAGTACTTC.

This chain joins TRBV7-9 and TRBJ2-7, with D possibly being TRBD1 (5 bases). CDR3 size: 12 residues. Germline-derived CDR1 and CDR2 are SEHNR and FQNEAQ (reference sequence). The ends were cut back, 5 bases at V and 4 bases at J, with 9 bases in the middle. CDR3: CASSADIYEQYF. In DNA, the CDR3 is TGTGCCAGCAGCGCGGACATTTACGAGCAGTACTTC.

This clone was found a few times. The rearrangement joins TRBV5-1 to TRBJ2-1; D is possibly TRBD2 (7 bases). The germline V gene has CDR1 SGHRS and CDR2 YFSETQ. The V gene lost 0 bases and the J gene lost 9 bases, with 13 bases spanning the gap. The CDR3 consists of 14 residues. CDR3 sequence: CASSLVGGQGEQFF. CDR3 sequence (DNA): TGCGCCAGCAGCTTGGTCGGGGGGCAAGGTGAGCAGTTCTTC.

J is TRBJ1-1 and V is TRBV2; 7 positions agree with TRBD1. The CDR3 has 10 residues. J was trimmed by 9 bases and V by 10 bases; bases with no gene match: 5. Germline V gene lookup returns CDR1 SNHLY and CDR2 FYNNEI. CDR3 bases: TGTGCCACCACACAGGGGAAAGCTTTCTTT. Its translation is CATTQGKAFF.

This clone was seen only a few times. The J gene is TRBJ2-7, the V gene TRBV5-1, with TRBD1 identical over 11 bases. V shed 4 bases, J shed 1 base, and the junction held 7 bases outside the gene matches. The CDR3 runs to 16 residues. Per the germline V gene, CDR1 is SGHRS and CDR2 is YFSETQ. The CDR3 is CASSRPGQGGSYEQYF. In nucleotides, the CDR3 is TGCGCCAGCAGCCGTCCGGGACAGGGGGGATCCTACGAGCAGTACTTC. Looking up the rest from reference TRBV5-1 and TRBJ2-7 gives the full variable domain: KAGVTQTPRYLIKTRGQQVTLSCSPISGHRSVSWYQQTPGQGLQFLFEYFSETQRNKGNFPGRFSGRQFSNSRSEMNVSTLELGDSALYLCASSRPGQGGSYEQYFGPGTRLTVT.

The V call is TRBV5-6, the J call TRBJ1-2; tentative D call: TRBD1 (6 bases). The CDR3 sequence is 18 residues long. V was trimmed by 0 bases and J by 3 bases, leaving 21 bases between them. Germline V gene sequence: CDR1 SGHDT, CDR2 YYEEEE. CDR3 loop: CASSLVGAGALVDYGYTF. The CDR3 DNA reads TGTGCCAGCAGCTTGGTCGGGGCAGGGGCCCTCGTGGACTATGGCTACACCTTC.

The chain links TRBV7-6 to TRBJ2-1; TRBD2 matches at 11 bases. J gave up 6 bases and V 1 base, and 2 bases lay outside the gene matches. There are 15 residues in the CDR3. Germline CDR1 SGHVS, CDR2 FNYEAQ. The CDR3 spells CASSLGGLAGNEQFF. CDR3 nucleotides: TGTGCCAGCAGCTTAGGCGGACTAGCGGGCAATGAGCAGTTCTTC.

The genes are TRBV19 and TRBJ1-5; a possible D gene is TRBD1 (6 bases). V lost 4 bases and J lost 0, with 13 bases in between. The CDR3 is made up of 16 amino acids. The germline gives CDR1 LNHDA, CDR2 SQIVND (reference sequence). Here the CDR3 reads CASSTKTGTSNQPQHF. The CDR3 nucleotides are TGTGCCAGTAGTACCAAAACAGGGACTAGCAATCAGCCCCAGCATTTT.

On this clone: Other DNA sequences in this specimen translate into the identical CDR3. This rearrangement joins TRBV7-9 to TRBJ2-7; D not certain. Trimming removed 1 base from V and 3 bases from J, with 1 base in between. CDR1 is SEHNR and CDR2 is FQNEAQ in the germline V gene (reference sequence). CDR3 size: 11 residues. The CDR3 coding sequence is TGTGCCAGCAGCTTAGACTACGAGCAGTACTTC. The encoded protein is CASSLDYEQYF.

The chain's CDR3 is CASSQGRGSNYGYTF. Here the CDR3 DNA reads TGCGCCAGCAGCCAAGGCCGAGGGTCTAACTATGGCTACACCTTC. This rearrangement joins TRBV4-1 to TRBJ1-2; D call uncertain. Trimming left V 1 base short and J 0 bases short, with 9 bases between. The CDR3 extends over 15 amino acids. CDR1 and CDR2 from the germline V gene are MGHRA and YSYEKL.

The CDR3 DNA reads as TGTGCCAGCTCACCACGGGACGTCTCCTACGAGCAGTACTTC. Protein product: CASSPRDVSYEQYF. The chain is built from TRBV18 and TRBJ2-7, with D perhaps assigned TRBD1 or TRBD2 (5 bases each). The germline gives CDR1 KGHSH, CDR2 LQKENI. CDR3 length equals 14 residues. With 1 base removed from V and 0 bases from J, the gap between germline ends came to 7 bases.

As DNA, the CDR3 is TGTGCCAGCAGCTCTCGACAGGGCTCCTACGAGCAGTACTTC. This gives the protein CASSSRQGSYEQYF. V gene TRBV9 combines with J gene TRBJ2-7, with TRBD1 matching over 7 bases. The CDR3 spans 14 residues. J was trimmed by 0 bases and V by 4 bases; bases with no gene match: 4. Germline lookup yields CDR1 SGDLS and CDR2 YYNGEE. Based on the CDR3 plus reference TRBV9 and TRBJ2-7, the full variable domain is DSGVTQTPKHLITATGQRVTLRCSPRSGDLSVYWYQQSLDQGLQFLIQYYNGEERAKGNILERFSAQQFPDLHSELNLSSLELGDSALYFCASSSRQGSYEQYFGPGTRLTVT.

This chain links TRBV5-6 with TRBJ1-1; maybe TRBD1 (6 bases). The CDR3 runs 16 residues. The germline gives CDR1 SGHDT, CDR2 YYEEEE. V lost 0 bases and J 11 bases, leaving 23 bases between the germline ends. DNA of the CDR3: TGTGCCAGCAGCTTGGCGAGGGTTGCGCAGGGGCAGAAGGCTTTCTTT. It specifies CASSLARVAQGQKAFF. Full variable domain (missing parts from reference TRBV5-6 and TRBJ1-1): DAGVTQSPTHLIKTRGQQVTLRCSPKSGHDTVSWYQQALGQGPQFIFQYYEEEERQRGNFPDRFSGHQFPNYSSELNVNALLLGDSALYLCASSLARVAQGQKAFFGQGTRLTVV.

The gene calls are TRBV5-4 and TRBJ1-2; 7 bases align to TRBD1. This CDR3 has 14 amino acids. Germline V gene data show CDR1 as SGHNT and CDR2 as YYREEE (reference sequence). With V trimmed by 4 bases and J by 5 bases, 8 bases remained unmatched. CDR3 nucleotide sequence: TGTGCCAGCAGCAGGACAGGTTCCGGTTATGGCTACACCTTC. Translation: CASSRTGSGYGYTF.

This clone was counted only a few times. The chain uses TRBV25-1 and TRBJ2-5; maybe TRBD2 (5 bases). The germline V and J ends were trimmed by 5 bases and 9 bases, with 22 bases remaining between them. Germline values: CDR1 MGHDK, CDR2 SYGVNS. The CDR3 consists of 15 residues. The CDR3 protein is CASSLQRPTVGAQYF. DNA of the CDR3: TGTGCCAGCAGTCTCCAGCGGCCTACAGTTGGAGCCCAGTACTTC.

The V gene is TRBV7-6, the J gene TRBJ1-2; 7 bases align to TRBD1. V shed 1 base and J 5 bases; nucleotides not matched to a gene: 13. The CDR3 contains 17 residues. Germline CDR1 and CDR2: SGHVS and FNYEAQ. The CDR3 loop reads CASSLGLPGQEGYGYTF. The CDR3 region has the DNA TGTGCCAGCAGCTTAGGACTCCCTGGACAGGAGGGTTATGGCTACACCTTC.

The chain employs TRBV5-1 and TRBJ2-1; tentative D call: TRBD2 (5 bases). This CDR3 contains 15 residues. Trimming removed 3 bases at V and 1 base at J, with 11 bases between. Germline V gene lookup returns CDR1 SGHRS and CDR2 YFSETQ. CDR3 bases: TGCGCCAGCAGCTCGGGGAGTGAGTCCTACAATGAGCAGTTCTTC. It specifies CASSSGSESYNEQFF.

The chain uses TRBV6-5 and TRBJ2-1; D remains ambiguous. The V end was cut by 2 bases, the J end by 7 bases, with 6 bases between. The germline gives CDR1 MNHEY, CDR2 SVGAGI. This CDR3 has 12 residues. The CDR3 DNA is TGTGCCAGCAGTTACGATGGGAATGAGCAGTTCTTC. This sequence encodes CASSYDGNEQFF.

This rearrangement joins TRBV5-1 to TRBJ1-1; D is perhaps TRBD1 (6 bases). This CDR3 is 16 amino acids long. Germline values: CDR1 SGHRS, CDR2 YFSETQ. Deletions cut 2 bases from V and 0 bases from J, with 14 bases between. CDR3 DNA: TGCGCCAGCAGCTTTCGGCTTGCAGGGGTGAACACTGAAGCTTTCTTT. Translated: CASSFRLAGVNTEAFF.

This clone was observed a handful of times. The rearrangement links TRBV28 to TRBJ2-7; D ambiguous. V lost 10 bases to trimming and J lost 7 bases, with 11 bases between them. CDR3 length: 10 residues. Germline-derived CDR1 and CDR2 are MDHEN and SYDVKM. In DNA form, the CDR3 reads TGTGCCACCGCCCGAGGAGAGCAGTACTTC. This sequence encodes CATARGEQYF.

This clone has a single count. V and J are TRBV15 and TRBJ1-2; D call uncertain. Germline CDR1 and CDR2: LNHNV and YYDKDF (reference sequence). The CDR3 runs 14 residues. V lost 0 bases and J lost 5, with 10 bases in between. The CDR3 region is CATSRDLGSYGYTF. In nucleotides, the CDR3 is TGTGCCACCAGCAGAGATTTGGGCAGTTATGGCTACACCTTC.

The chain joins TRBV4-1 to TRBJ2-2; 11 nucleotides agree with TRBD2. Germline trimming cut 8 bases from V and 2 bases from J; bases unmatched to any gene: 1. The germline gives CDR1 MGHRA, CDR2 YSYEKL. CDR3 length equals 14 residues. The CDR3 is CASGLAGNTGELFF. The DNA for the CDR3 is TGCGCCAGCGGACTAGCGGGTAACACCGGGGAGCTGTTTTTT.

The CDR3 DNA reads as TGCGCCAGCAGCTTGGCCAACCGGGAATCTGGAAACACCATATATTTT. Translation gives CASSLANRESGNTIYF. The J gene is TRBJ1-3, the V gene TRBV5-1; D is unclear. V was clipped by 0 bases and J by 1 base, with 11 bases between them. Germline lookup yields CDR1 SGHRS and CDR2 YFSETQ. The CDR3 is 16 amino acids.

This clone occurred a few times. The chain carries TRBV18 and TRBJ1-3; 7 bases align to TRBD1. This CDR3 has 14 residues. J gave up 2 bases and V 3 bases, and 1 base lay outside the gene matches. Germline V gene data show CDR1 as KGHSH and CDR2 as LQKENI. The CDR3 loop is CASSPTGPGNTIYF. In DNA, the CDR3 is TGTGCCAGCTCACCGACAGGGCCTGGAAACACCATATATTTT.